This is a list of T cell receptor beta chains from one sample in a study of somatic mutations in cytotoxic T cells in rheumatoid arthritis. Assay: immunoSEQ multiplex PCR; the TCRdb copy retains only in-frame clones and omits some. This sample yields approximately 23,000 clones, of which roughly 74% are seen a single time; over 9% belongs to the top ten. Sequencing input: CD8+ T cells sorted from blood. The receptors shown here come from an adult with rheumatoid arthritis. Each CDR3 is given with its conserved first and last residue. The D gene is left open where the match is weak. Only part of the rows carry a size: once, few, many, or a class if the clone is expanded.

J: TRBJ1-2
D: TRBD1
size: once
V: TRBV29-1
CDR3: CSVEDFPGQEVTF
DNA: TGCAGCGTTGAAGATTTCCCAGGACAGGAGGTCACCTTC

J: TRBJ2-2
D: -
size: few
V: TRBV27
CDR3: CASSLLGFANTGELFF
DNA: TGTGCCAGCAGTTTATTGGGGTTCGCGAACACCGGGGAGCTGTTTTTT

J: TRBJ1-2
D: -
size: -
V: TRBV19
CDR3: CASSTRQPRIGDYGYTF
DNA: TGTGCCAGTAGTACCAGGCAGCCCAGGATCGGTGACTATGGCTACACCTTC

J: TRBJ1-2
D: -
size: -
V: TRBV5-6
CDR3: CASSLAAGRNYGYTF
DNA: TGTGCCAGCAGCTTGGCGGCAGGGAGGAACTATGGCTACACCTTC

J: TRBJ1-1
D: -
size: -
V: TRBV5-8
CDR3: CASSLRGWNTEAFF
DNA: TGTGCCAGCAGCTTGCGGGGCTGGAACACTGAAGCTTTCTTT

J: TRBJ1-1
D: -
size: -
V: TRBV7-8
CDR3: CASSLQGNTEAFF
DNA: TGTGCCAGCAGCTTACAGGGGAACACTGAAGCTTTCTTT

J: TRBJ2-3
D: TRBD2
size: -
V: TRBV13
CDR3: CASSLGLADSDTQYF
DNA: TGTGCCAGCAGCCTAGGACTAGCGGACTCAGATACGCAGTATTTT

J: TRBJ1-2
D: TRBD1
size: -
V: TRBV6-5
CDR3: CASSPTGGAGYGYTF
DNA: TGTGCCAGCAGTCCTACAGGGGGCGCGGGCTATGGCTACACCTTC

J: TRBJ2-7
D: TRBD1
size: -
V: TRBV25-1
CDR3: CASSPRGQGYEQYF
DNA: TGTGCCAGCAGCCCCCGAGGACAGGGGTACGAGCAGTACTTC

J: TRBJ2-5
D: -
size: -
V: TRBV6-1
CDR3: CASSGLTVLWETQYF
DNA: TGTGCCAGCAGTGGTCTGACCGTTCTCTGGGAGACCCAGTACTTC

J: TRBJ2-1
D: TRBD1
size: -
V: TRBV7-6
CDR3: CASSPRDRGTNEQFF
DNA: TGTGCCAGCAGCCCCCGGGACAGGGGCACCAATGAGCAGTTCTTC

J: TRBJ2-7
D: -
size: once
V: TRBV2
CDR3: CASSGDRVYEQYF
DNA: TGTGCCAGCAGCGGTGACCGGGTCTACGAGCAGTACTTC

J: TRBJ2-1
D: TRBD2
size: -
V: TRBV10-3
CDR3: CAISKYWTSGRDKGTYNEQFF
DNA: TGTGCCATCAGTAAATACTGGACTAGCGGGAGGGATAAAGGGACCTACAATGAGCAGTTCTTC

J: TRBJ1-4
D: -
size: -
V: TRBV6-1
CDR3: CASSVKVNEKLFF
DNA: TGTGCCAGCAGTGTAAAGGTGAATGAAAAACTGTTTTTT

J: TRBJ2-5
D: -
size: once
V: TRBV10-2
CDR3: CASSEGYRETQYF
DNA: TGCGCCAGCAGTGAGGGGTATAGGGAGACCCAGTACTTC

J: TRBJ1-2
D: TRBD1
size: -
V: TRBV20-1
CDR3: CRLDREGGYTF
DNA: TGCAGGTTGGACAGGGAAGGGGGCTACACCTTC

J: TRBJ1-4
D: -
size: medium-sized
V: TRBV25-1
CDR3: CASSEAGSGEKLFF
DNA: TGTGCCAGCAGTGAAGCCGGGTCAGGGGAGAAACTGTTTTTT

J: TRBJ1-1
D: -
size: -
V: TRBV5-6
CDR3: CASSLAVYGTEAFF
DNA: TGTGCCAGCAGCTTGGCCGTCTACGGCACTGAAGCTTTCTTT

J: TRBJ2-3
D: TRBD1
size: -
V: TRBV13
CDR3: CASSLGTGGETDTQYF
DNA: TGTGCCAGCAGCTTAGGGACAGGGGGCGAAACAGATACGCAGTATTTT

J: TRBJ1-2
D: TRBD1
size: -
V: TRBV7-9
CDR3: CASSEGGQANYGYTF
DNA: TGTGCCAGCAGCGAGGGCGGACAGGCAAACTATGGCTACACCTTC

J: TRBJ1-5
D: -
size: -
V: TRBV13
CDR3: CASSFRGTESNQPQHF
DNA: TGTGCCAGCAGCTTCCGCGGGACGGAAAGCAATCAGCCCCAGCATTTT

J: TRBJ1-2
D: -
size: -
V: TRBV11-2
CDR3: CASSLEEQPYGYTF
DNA: TGTGCCAGCAGCTTAGAGGAACAGCCTTATGGCTACACCTTC

J: TRBJ1-1
D: -
size: few
V: TRBV27
CDR3: CASSAGTKGNTEAFF
DNA: TGTGCCAGCAGTGCGGGGACAAAGGGGAACACTGAAGCTTTCTTT

J: TRBJ2-7
D: -
size: -
V: TRBV7-7
CDR3: CASSLRNGHEQYF
DNA: TGTGCCAGCAGCTTAAGGAATGGCCACGAGCAGTACTTC

J: TRBJ2-7
D: TRBD1
size: -
V: TRBV6-5
CDR3: CASSPGQGHYEQYF
DNA: TGTGCCAGCAGTCCGGGACAGGGTCACTACGAGCAGTACTTC

J: TRBJ1-2
D: -
size: -
V: TRBV11-2
CDR3: CASSPEGGHVRWYGYTF
DNA: TGTGCCAGCAGCCCTGAGGGGGGCCACGTGAGATGGTATGGCTACACCTTC